This T cell receptor beta chain is from a study of shared clonotypes between healthy human individuals. A remark on this clone: The antigen is unknown.

Sequencing was performed with immunoSEQ multiplex PCR; in TCRdb, only in-frame clones are kept and a portion is missing. Of approximately 2,200,000 clones listed, about 92% were seen once; the top ten hold about 1.5%. The V end lost 8 bases, the J end lost 4 bases, and 9 bases lay between the germline ends. Germline CDR1 reads SEHNR; CDR2 reads FQNEAQ (reference sequence). The CDR3 is made up of 12 amino acids. Naive CD8 cells lacked CD45RO and underwent positive selection for CCR7, leaving out terminally differentiated effector memory CD45RA+ cells. Study-level results: With few donors, the genetic and exposure-history diversity represented was limited. Larger estimated richness was generally recorded for naive subsets relative to memory subsets.

The sequenced sample consisted of naive CD8+ T cells from PBMCs. The genes are TRBV7-9 and TRBJ1-5; possibly TRBD1 for D (5 bases). The clonotype was recovered from a man younger than 35 in good health. Some clones in this sample may be carry-over from other donors' samples. The CDR3: CASAQGNQPQHF. CDR3 DNA sequence: TGTGCCAGCGCGCAGGGTAATCAGCCCCAGCATTTT.